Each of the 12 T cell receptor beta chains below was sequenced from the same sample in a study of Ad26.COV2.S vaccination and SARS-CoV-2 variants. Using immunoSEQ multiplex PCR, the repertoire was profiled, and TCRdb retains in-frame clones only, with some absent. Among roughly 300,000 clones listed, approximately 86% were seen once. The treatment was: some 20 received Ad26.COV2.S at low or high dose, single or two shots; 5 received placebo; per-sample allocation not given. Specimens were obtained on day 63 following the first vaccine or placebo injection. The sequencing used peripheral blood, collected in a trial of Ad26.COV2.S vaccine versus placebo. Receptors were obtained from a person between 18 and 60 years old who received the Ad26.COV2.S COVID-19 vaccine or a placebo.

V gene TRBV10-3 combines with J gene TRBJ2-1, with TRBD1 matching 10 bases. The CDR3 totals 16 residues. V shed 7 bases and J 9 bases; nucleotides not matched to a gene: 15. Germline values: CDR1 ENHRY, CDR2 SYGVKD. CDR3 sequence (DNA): TGTGCCATCAACCGAGAGGGGACAGGGGTTAGTAGTGAGCAGTTCTTC. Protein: CAINREGTGVSSEQFF.

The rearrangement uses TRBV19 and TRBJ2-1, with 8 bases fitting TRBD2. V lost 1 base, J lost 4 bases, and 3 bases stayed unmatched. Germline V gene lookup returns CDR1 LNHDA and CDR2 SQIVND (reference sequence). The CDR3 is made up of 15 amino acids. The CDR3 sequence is CASSIAGGLYNEQFF. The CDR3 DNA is TGTGCCAGTAGTATAGCGGGGGGGTTGTACAATGAGCAGTTCTTC.

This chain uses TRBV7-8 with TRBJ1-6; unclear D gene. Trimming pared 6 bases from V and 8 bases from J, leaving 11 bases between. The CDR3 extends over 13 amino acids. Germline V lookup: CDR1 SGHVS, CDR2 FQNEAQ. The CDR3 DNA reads TGTGCCAGCAGTCAGGATGTTTATTCACCCCTCCACTTT. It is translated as CASSQDVYSPLHF.

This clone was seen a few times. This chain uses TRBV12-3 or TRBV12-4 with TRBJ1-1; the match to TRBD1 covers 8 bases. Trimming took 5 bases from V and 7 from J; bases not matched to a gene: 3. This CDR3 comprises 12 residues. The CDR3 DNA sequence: TGTGCCAGCAGTCCCGGGACAGGTGAAGCTTTCTTT. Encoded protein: CASSPGTGEAFF.

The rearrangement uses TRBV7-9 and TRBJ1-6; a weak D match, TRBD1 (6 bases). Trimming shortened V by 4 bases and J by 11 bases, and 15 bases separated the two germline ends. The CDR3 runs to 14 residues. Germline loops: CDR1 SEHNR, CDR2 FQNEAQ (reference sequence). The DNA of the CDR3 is TGTGCCAGCAGCTCGGGGGACACTCTGACACCCCTCCACTTT. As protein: CASSSGDTLTPLHF.

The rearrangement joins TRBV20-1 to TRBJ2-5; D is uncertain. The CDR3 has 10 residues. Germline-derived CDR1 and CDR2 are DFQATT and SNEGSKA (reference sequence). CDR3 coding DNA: TGCAGCGTTAATCAAGAGACCCAGTACTTC. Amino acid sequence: CSVNQETQYF.

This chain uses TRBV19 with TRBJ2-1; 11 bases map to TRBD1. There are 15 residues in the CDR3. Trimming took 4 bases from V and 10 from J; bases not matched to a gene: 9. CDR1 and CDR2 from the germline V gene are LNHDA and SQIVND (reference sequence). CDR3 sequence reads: CASSNWDRGEWEQFF. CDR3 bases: TGTGCCAGTAGTAATTGGGACAGGGGGGAATGGGAGCAGTTCTTC.

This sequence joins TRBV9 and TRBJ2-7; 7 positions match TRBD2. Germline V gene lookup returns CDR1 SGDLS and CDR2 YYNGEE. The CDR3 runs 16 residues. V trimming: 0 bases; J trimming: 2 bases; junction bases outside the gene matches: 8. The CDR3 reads CASSVAPTSQTYEQYF. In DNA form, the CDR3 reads TGTGCCAGCAGCGTAGCCCCGACTAGCCAAACCTACGAGCAGTACTTC.

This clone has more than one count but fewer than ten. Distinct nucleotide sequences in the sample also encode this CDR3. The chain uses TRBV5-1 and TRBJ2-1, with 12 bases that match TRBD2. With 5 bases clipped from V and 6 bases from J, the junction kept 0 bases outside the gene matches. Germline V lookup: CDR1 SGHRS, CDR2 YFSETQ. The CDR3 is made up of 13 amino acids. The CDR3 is CASRTSGSNEQFF. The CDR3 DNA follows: TGCGCCAGCAGGACTAGCGGGAGCAATGAGCAGTTCTTC.

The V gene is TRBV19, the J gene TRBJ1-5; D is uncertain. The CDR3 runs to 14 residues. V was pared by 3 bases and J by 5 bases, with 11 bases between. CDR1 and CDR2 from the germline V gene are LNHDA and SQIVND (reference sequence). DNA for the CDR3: TGTGCCAGTAGTATCCCGGGGAGCTATCAGCCCCAGCATTTT. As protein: CASSIPGSYQPQHF.

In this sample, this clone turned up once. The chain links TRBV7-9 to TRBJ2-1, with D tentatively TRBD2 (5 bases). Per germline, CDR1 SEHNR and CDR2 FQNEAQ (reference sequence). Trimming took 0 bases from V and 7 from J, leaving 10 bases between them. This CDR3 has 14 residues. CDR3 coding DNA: TGTGCCAGCAGCTTAGCGGGAGTGGGAAATGAGCAGTTCTTC. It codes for CASSLAGVGNEQFF.

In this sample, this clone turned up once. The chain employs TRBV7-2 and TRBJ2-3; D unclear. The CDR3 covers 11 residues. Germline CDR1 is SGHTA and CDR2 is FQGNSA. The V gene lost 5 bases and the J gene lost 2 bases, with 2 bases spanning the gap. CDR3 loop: CASSNTDTQYF. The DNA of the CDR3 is TGTGCCAGCAGCAACACAGATACGCAGTATTTT.